This T cell receptor (beta chain) was obtained from a study of T-cell reconstitution after alpha-beta-depleted transplantation in children. Unique molecular identifiers featured in how the TCRbeta library was prepared. TCRdb independently ran MiXCR on the PCR reads; one entry per CDR3 protein. The sample yields hundreds of thousands of distinct CDR3 sequences, about 12% seen once. This clonotype was found a few times. Per the germline V gene, CDR1 is SGHDT and CDR2 is YYEEEE. V lost 3 bases, J lost 4 bases, and 19 bases lay in between. The CDR3 totals 16 residues. The genes are TRBV5-6 and TRBJ2-5; D possibly uses TRBD1 or TRBD2 (6 bases each). This material consisted of PBMCs, taken before TCRalphabeta/CD19-depleted stem cell transplant. The receptor was derived from a girl aged 2-9 years with congenital amegakaryocytic thrombocytopenia, due to receive a stem cell transplant. The CDR3 loop is CASSSTPGAQGETQYF. CDR3 coding DNA: TGTGCCAGCAGCTCTACACCGGGGGCACAGGGAGAGACCCAGTACTTC.